This T cell receptor beta chain is from a study of T cell changes during pregnancy in multiple sclerosis. The CDR3 runs to 14 residues. V was cut by 0 bases and J by 4 bases, with 12 bases left in between. Germline assignment: CDR1 SQVTM and CDR2 ANQGSEA. Data came from immunoSEQ multiplex PCR; TCRdb stores just in-frame clones and leaves some out. The profile shows more than 9,500 clones, 84% of them singletons. This clone has a single count. This TCR came from a female donor in good health, enrolled as a control in a pregnancy study. The material sequenced was CD8+ T cells from peripheral blood mononuclear cells, taken after pregnancy. The chain couples TRBV29-1 to TRBJ1-1, with a weak D call TRBD1 (5 bases). The CDR3: CSVEDRRGSTEAFF. In nucleotides, the CDR3 is TGCAGCGTTGAAGATCGGCGGGGGTCCACTGAAGCTTTCTTT.